The present TCR beta chain was sequenced within a study of T-cell reconstitution after alpha-beta-depleted transplantation in children (TCRdb year 2016). With regard to the full study: The study quantitatively tracked T-cell immune reconstitution after TCRalphabeta/CD19-depleted allogeneic hematopoietic cell transplantation in children using TCR repertoire profiling.

This clonotype was recorded at least ten times. Its antigen is not yet known. Base-call qualities are not available, and no considerably larger clone is one nucleotide away. Receptors were amplified or captured by PCR. TCRdb names Illumina HiSeq 2500 as the instrument used. To normalize quantification of the TCRbeta repertoire, the TCR libraries were built with molecular barcoding that relied on unique molecular identifiers. In-frame beta chains were kept once TCRdb had trimmed the public reads at Q25 with fastp and called clones with MiXCR. Rows are unified per CDR3 protein, each entry keeping the most common DNA and genes. The sample yields roughly 500,000 distinct CDR3 sequences; around 18% were counted once. The ten largest clones capture over 3% of the sample. The clonotype was recovered from a human donor who donated a stem cell graft to a child with acute lymphoblastic leukemia. Material: PBMCs from the stem cell graft donor, obtained from the stem cell graft.

The DNA is TGCGCCAGCAGCGTGGGGACTAGCGGGAGCTACCCAGAGACCCAGTACTTC. Its translation reads: CASSVGTSGSYPETQYF. Recombination connected TRBV5-1 to TRBJ2-5; 14 central nucleotides agree with TRBD2. The CDR3 runs 17 residues from the cysteine to the phenylalanine. Only CDR3 DNA is held: 51 bases, read in frame from base 1. CDR1 and CDR2 are read off the germline V gene as SGHRS and YFSETQ. Compared with germline, V lacks 4 bases and J lacks 4 bases; bases without a gene match: 9.